The subject of this entry is one TCR beta chain. The authors negatively isolated CD8+ and CD4+ T cells and FACS-enriched TEMRA cells. Random hexamers were used to reverse transcribe the RNA input (about 0.5 to 1 ug). TCRdb re-called the immunoSEQ multiplex PCR reads through MiXCR, storing one row per CDR3 protein. The table includes 200,000 to 250,000 distinct CDR3 sequences, approximately 94% detected once. This CDR3 is 14 amino acids long. Germline V gene data show CDR1 as KGHDR and CDR2 as SFDVKD. The V and J ends lost 0 bases and 2 bases respectively, with 6 bases between them. The sample comes from a study of CD8 T cells in Susac syndrome.

The TCR was taken from a human donor with Susac syndrome. Sequenced material: CD4+ T cells from PBMCs. This chain links TRBV24-1 with TRBJ1-2; D might be TRBD1 (5 bases). This chain's CDR3 is CATSDLNRNYGYTF. The CDR3 nucleotides are TGTGCCACCAGTGATTTGAACAGGAACTATGGCTACACCTTC.